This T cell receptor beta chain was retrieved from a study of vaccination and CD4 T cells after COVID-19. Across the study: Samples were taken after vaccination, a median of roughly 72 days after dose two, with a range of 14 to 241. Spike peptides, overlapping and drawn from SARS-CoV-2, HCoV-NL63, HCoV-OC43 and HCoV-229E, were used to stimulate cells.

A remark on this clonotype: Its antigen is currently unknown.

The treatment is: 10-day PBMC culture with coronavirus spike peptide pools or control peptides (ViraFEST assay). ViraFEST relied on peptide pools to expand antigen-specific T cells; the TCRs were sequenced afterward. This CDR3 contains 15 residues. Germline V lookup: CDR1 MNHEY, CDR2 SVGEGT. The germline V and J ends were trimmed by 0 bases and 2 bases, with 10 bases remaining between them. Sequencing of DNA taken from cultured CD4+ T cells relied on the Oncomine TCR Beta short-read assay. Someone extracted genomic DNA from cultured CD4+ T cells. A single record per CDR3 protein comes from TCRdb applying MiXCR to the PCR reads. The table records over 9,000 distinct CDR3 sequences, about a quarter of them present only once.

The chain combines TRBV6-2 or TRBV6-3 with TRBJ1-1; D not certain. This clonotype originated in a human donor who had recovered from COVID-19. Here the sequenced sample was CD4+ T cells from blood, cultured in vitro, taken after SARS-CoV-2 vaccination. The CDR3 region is CASSYSGRTNTEAFF. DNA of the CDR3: TGTGCCAGCAGTTACTCGGGCAGGACCAACACTGAAGCTTTCTTT.